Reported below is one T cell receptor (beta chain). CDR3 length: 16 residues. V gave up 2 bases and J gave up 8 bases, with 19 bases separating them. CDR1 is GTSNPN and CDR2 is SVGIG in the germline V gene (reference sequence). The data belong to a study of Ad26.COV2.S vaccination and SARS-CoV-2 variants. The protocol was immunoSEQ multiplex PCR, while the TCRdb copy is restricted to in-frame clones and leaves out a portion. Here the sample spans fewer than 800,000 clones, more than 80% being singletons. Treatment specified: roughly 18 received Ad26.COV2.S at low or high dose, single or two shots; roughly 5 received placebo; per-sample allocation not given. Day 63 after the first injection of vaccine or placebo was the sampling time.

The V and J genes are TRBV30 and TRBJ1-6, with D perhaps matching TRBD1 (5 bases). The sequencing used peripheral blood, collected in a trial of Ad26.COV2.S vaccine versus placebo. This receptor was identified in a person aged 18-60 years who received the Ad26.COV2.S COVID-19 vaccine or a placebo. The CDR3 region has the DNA TGTGCCTGGAGTCTGAGCGGGGCCTCACGGGATTCACCCCTCCACTTT. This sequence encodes CAWSLSGASRDSPLHF.